The 5 T cell receptor beta chains given below trace back to one sample, sequenced in a study of Tregs in tolerant kidney transplant recipients. Clones were read by immunoSEQ multiplex PCR, and TCRdb kept only the in-frame ones, dropping some. The sample yields around 75,000 clones, approximately 88% seen once. The sample here was CD4+ T cells from blood, taken before the transplant. The receptors stem from a human donor who received a combined kidney and bone marrow transplant.

This chain uses TRBV29-1 with TRBJ2-3, with TRBD2 matching over 10 bases. V was pared by 6 bases and J by 2 bases, with 5 bases of the junction left unmatched. This CDR3 comprises 14 residues. Germline V gene sequence: CDR1 SQVTM, CDR2 ANQGSEA. The CDR3 sequence: CSVIAGGSTDTQYF. The CDR3 nucleotides read TGCAGCGTAATAGCGGGAGGATCCACAGATACGCAGTATTTT.

This sequence joins TRBV5-1 and TRBJ2-5, with D unresolved. From germline, CDR1 is SGHRS and CDR2 YFSETQ. CDR3 length: 12 amino acids. Trimming pared 5 bases from V and 2 bases from J, leaving 7 bases between. In DNA, the CDR3 is TGCGCCAGCAGGAGAGAACAAGAGACCCAGTACTTC. It yields the protein CASRREQETQYF.

V usage is TRBV19 and J usage is TRBJ2-5; 8 bases match TRBD2. After removal of 3 bases from V and 2 bases from J, the junction contained 2 bases not matched to a gene. Germline V gene data show CDR1 as LNHDA and CDR2 as SQIVND (reference sequence). This CDR3 is built from 14 residues. The DNA for the CDR3 is TGTGCCAGTAGTATTAGCGGGGTGCAAGAGACCCAGTACTTC. As protein: CASSISGVQETQYF.

The genes are TRBV9 and TRBJ2-2; D might be TRBD1 (6 bases). V lost 4 bases to trimming and J lost 1 base, with 11 bases between them. This CDR3 is 15 amino acids long. Germline CDR1 SGDLS, CDR2 YYNGEE. As DNA, the CDR3 is TGTGCCAGCAGCTGGGGACATCTGAACACCGGGGAGCTGTTTTTT. Its translation: CASSWGHLNTGELFF.

The V gene is TRBV7-9, the J gene TRBJ1-1, with a tentative D call TRBD1 (5 bases). Germline CDR1 SEHNR, CDR2 FQNEAQ (reference sequence). Trimming removed 5 bases from V and 4 bases from J, with 14 bases in between. The CDR3 covers 14 residues. CDR3 sequence reads: CASSRAGSVTEAFF. In nucleotides, the CDR3 is TGTGCCAGCAGCCGGGCAGGGTCGGTCACTGAAGCTTTCTTT.